The 18 T cell receptor beta chains given below trace back to one sample, sequenced in a study of radiation and T cells in renal cell carcinoma. Described time point: blood 2 weeks post-SBRT. As to treatment: 15 Gy SBRT to primary tumor, nephrectomy 4 weeks later. Profiled with immunoSEQ multiplex PCR; TCRdb holds only in-frame clones, not every one. The repertoire consists of approximately 75,000 clones, with about 81% occurring once and the leading ten covering 5.8%. The material was blood, obtained from a patient whose treatment included radiotherapy and nephrectomy. These receptors originate from a man aged 60 to 75 with renal cell carcinoma.

This clone was detected only once. The chain recombines TRBV12-5 with TRBJ2-1; the D call may be TRBD1 or TRBD2 (5 bases each). Germline-derived CDR1 and CDR2 are LGHNT and FRNRAP. With 3 bases removed from V and 5 bases from J, the gap between germline ends came to 14 bases. The length of the CDR3 is 15 residues. The CDR3 spells CASGLTGAKHNEQFF. CDR3 bases: TGTGCTAGTGGTTTAACCGGGGCCAAGCACAATGAGCAGTTCTTC.

This rearrangement joins TRBV11-2 to TRBJ2-4; TRBD2 matches at 7 bases. CDR3 size: 16 residues. Germline lookup yields CDR1 SGHAT and CDR2 FQNNGV. V lost 0 bases, J lost 5 bases, and 7 bases stayed unmatched. CDR3 DNA: TGTGCCAGCAGCTTAGATCCTTCCGGGAGGCAAAACATTCAGTACTTC. This encodes CASSLDPSGRQNIQYF.

The rearrangement joins TRBV6-6 to TRBJ1-1; D not certain. Germline CDR1 and CDR2: MNHNY and SVGAGI (reference sequence). The CDR3 has 12 residues. V was cut by 4 bases and J by 7 bases, with 10 bases left in between. The CDR3 sequence is CASSFQTVEAFF. In nucleotides, the CDR3 is TGTGCCAGCAGTTTTCAGACCGTTGAAGCTTTCTTT.

This rearrangement joins TRBV5-1 to TRBJ2-7, with 7 bases identical to TRBD1. V lost 0 bases to trimming and J lost 4 bases; unmatched junction nucleotides: 7. Germline V lookup: CDR1 SGHRS, CDR2 YFSETQ. This CDR3 spans 15 amino acids. CDR3 residues: CASSLEGALLYEQYF. The CDR3 nucleotides are TGCGCCAGCAGCTTGGAGGGGGCTTTGCTATACGAGCAGTACTTC.

The genes are TRBV7-2 and TRBJ1-3; unclear D gene. The CDR3 is 15 amino acids. V lost 0 bases and J 4 bases, leaving 10 bases between the germline ends. Germline V gene sequence: CDR1 SGHTA, CDR2 FQGNSA. The CDR3 DNA follows: TGTGCCAGCAGCTTAGCGGTCGACGGGGGAAACACCATATATTTT. Translated: CASSLAVDGGNTIYF.

This clone has only one observation. The chain links TRBV10-3 to TRBJ2-3; no firm D call. Trimming shortened V by 9 bases and J by 4 bases, and 8 bases separated the two germline ends. Germline V gene lookup returns CDR1 ENHRY and CDR2 SYGVKD. This CDR3 region has 11 residues. The chain's CDR3 is CAILIADTQYF. CDR3 nucleotide sequence: TGTGCCATTCTAATTGCAGATACGCAGTATTTT.

V and J are TRBV29-1 and TRBJ2-5, with a weak D call TRBD2 (6 bases). This CDR3 is built from 16 residues. V shed 4 bases and J shed 0 bases, with 18 bases lying between them. The germline V gene has CDR1 SQVTM and CDR2 ANQGSEA. CDR3 residues: CSVASNVGGYQETQYF. In DNA, the CDR3 is TGCAGCGTTGCTTCTAACGTTGGGGGGTACCAAGAGACCCAGTACTTC.

The genes are TRBV11-2 and TRBJ2-1, with 7 bases lining up with TRBD2. The germline V gene has CDR1 SGHAT and CDR2 FQNNGV. V lost 0 bases and J lost 3; bases outside the gene matches: 5. This CDR3 spans 16 amino acids. The CDR3 loop is CASSLEWASGYNEQFF. CDR3 DNA: TGTGCCAGCAGCTTAGAGTGGGCTAGCGGCTACAATGAGCAGTTCTTC.

This clone occurred a few times. J is TRBJ1-1 and V is TRBV10-3; no definite D call. Germline loops: CDR1 ENHRY, CDR2 SYGVKD. This CDR3 spans 15 amino acids. V was shortened by 4 bases and J by 4 bases, with 16 bases between the two germline ends. Here the CDR3 DNA reads TGTGCCATCAGTGGCTTGGGTTACGATGGCACTGAAGCTTTCTTT. Protein sequence: CAISGLGYDGTEAFF.

The chain uses TRBV5-1 and TRBJ2-5; D is uncertain. Germline CDR1 reads SGHRS; CDR2 reads YFSETQ. The CDR3 length is 12 residues. V was shortened by 4 bases and J by 5 bases, with 9 bases between the two germline ends. This CDR3 reads CASSLNKETQYF. CDR3 nucleotide sequence: TGCGCCAGCAGCCTTAATAAGGAGACCCAGTACTTC. Full variable domain (missing parts from reference TRBV5-1 and TRBJ2-5): KAGVTQTPRYLIKTRGQQVTLSCSPISGHRSVSWYQQTPGQGLQFLFEYFSETQRNKGNFPGRFSGRQFSNSRSEMNVSTLELGDSALYLCASSLNKETQYFGPGTRLLVL.

The chain carries TRBV5-1 and TRBJ1-5; D might be TRBD1 (5 bases). CDR1 is SGHRS and CDR2 is YFSETQ in the germline V gene. The CDR3 sequence is 15 residues long. Trimming removed 4 bases from V and 2 bases from J, with 13 bases in between. The CDR3 DNA is TGCGCCAGCAGCCCACAGGTGGGGCGCAATCAGCCCCAGCATTTT. It translates to CASSPQVGRNQPQHF. The variable domain in full, with the rest retrieved from reference TRBV5-1 and TRBJ1-5, is KAGVTQTPRYLIKTRGQQVTLSCSPISGHRSVSWYQQTPGQGLQFLFEYFSETQRNKGNFPGRFSGRQFSNSRSEMNVSTLELGDSALYLCASSPQVGRNQPQHFGDGTRLSIL.

The chain carries TRBV29-1 and TRBJ2-5; 9 bases align to TRBD1. The J call may be faulty, since TRBJ2-7 better matches the DNA end. The CDR3 is 14 residues long. Germline lookup yields CDR1 SQVTM and CDR2 ANQGSEA. The CDR3 loop is CSVEPGQGSYEQYF. CDR3 sequence (DNA): TGCAGCGTTGAACCGGGACAGGGATCCTACGAGCAGTACTTC.

The DNA of the CDR3 is TGCAGCGTTGCGGAGGGGAGTAGCAATCAGCCCCAGCATTTT. It yields the protein CSVAEGSSNQPQHF. This chain uses TRBV29-1 with TRBJ1-5, with a possible D match to TRBD1 (5 bases). CDR1 SQVTM and CDR2 ANQGSEA come from the germline V gene. V gave up 4 bases and J gave up 0 bases, with 10 bases separating them. The CDR3 is 14 amino acids.

The rearrangement joins TRBV18 to TRBJ2-3; 8 bases are a match to TRBD1. Germline loops: CDR1 KGHSH, CDR2 LQKENI. The CDR3 runs 16 residues. Unmatched junction bases numbered 6, after V lost 2 bases and J lost 2 bases. CDR3 DNA sequence: TGTGCCAGCTCACCATACGCAGGGGGCCCCACAGATACGCAGTATTTT. Its protein product is CASSPYAGGPTDTQYF.

This clone was found once. The V call is TRBV19, the J call TRBJ2-7, with D perhaps matching TRBD1 (6 bases). V was pared by 1 base and J by 6 bases, with 16 bases between. This CDR3 region has 15 residues. Germline CDR1 reads LNHDA; CDR2 reads SQIVND (reference sequence). In nucleotides, the CDR3 is TGTGCCAGTAGTATAGGTCACTCACAAGGGGGCGAGCAGTACTTC. Amino acids: CASSIGHSQGGEQYF.

The J gene is TRBJ2-3, the V gene TRBV27; 7 bases are shared with TRBD2. Germline V lookup: CDR1 MNHEY, CDR2 SMNVEV (reference sequence). J gave up 2 bases and V 5 bases, and 10 bases lay outside the gene matches. The CDR3 contains 16 residues. The CDR3 DNA reads TGTGCCAGCAGTCGCATTAGCGGGTACCTCACAGATACGCAGTATTTT. Amino acid sequence: CASSRISGYLTDTQYF.

This clone was seen a single time. V and J are TRBV27 and TRBJ1-1; D not certain. Deletions cut 11 bases from V and 1 base from J, with 14 bases between. Germline V gene lookup returns CDR1 MNHEY and CDR2 SMNVEV (reference sequence). This CDR3 contains 13 residues. The CDR3 DNA reads TGTGCCGTCCGGGCCCACGGGAACACTGAAGCTTTCTTT. Its protein product is CAVRAHGNTEAFF.

This rearrangement joins TRBV7-2 to TRBJ2-1, with a weak D call TRBD2 (6 bases). Germline loops: CDR1 SGHTA, CDR2 FQGNSA. Trimming stripped 5 bases from V and 1 base from J, with 12 bases between. The CDR3 consists of 15 residues. CDR3 protein: CASSVLAGSYNEQFF. CDR3 coding DNA: TGTGCCAGCAGCGTACTAGCCGGGTCCTACAATGAGCAGTTCTTC.